The rows below give T cell receptor beta chains drawn from one sample of a study of T cells after yellow fever vaccination. TCRdb fed the 5' RACE reads into MiXCR, producing one record per CDR3 protein. The data hold 250,000 to 300,000 distinct CDR3 sequences, with 5.2% observed a single time. Sequencing used CD4+ T cells sorted from PBMCs, obtained on the day of the yellow fever booster vaccination. The source of these receptors is a man younger than 30 who received the YFV17D yellow fever vaccine. CDR3s include the opening cysteine and the closing phenylalanine or tryptophan. The D gene is left open where the match is weak. The listing skips clone size in some rows; elsewhere it reads once, few, many or a size class.

d_gene	j_gene	abundance	v_gene	CDR3aa	CDR3nt
TRBD1	TRBJ2-7	many	TRBV5-1	CASSLNTGGVHYEQYF	TGCGCCAGCAGCCTAAATACAGGGGGCGTTCACTACGAGCAGTACTTC
TRBD2	TRBJ2-3	few	TRBV5-1	CASRFASGGITDTQYF	TGCGCCAGCAGATTTGCTAGCGGGGGTATCACAGATACGCAGTATTTT
.	TRBJ2-3	many	TRBV4-3	CASSYGETPDDTQYF	TGCGCCAGCAGTTACGGGGAAACTCCGGATGATACGCAGTATTTT
TRBD1	TRBJ1-1	many	TRBV5-1	CASSVDRGRNTEAFF	TGCGCCAGCAGCGTGGACAGGGGGAGGAATACTGAAGCTTTCTTT
.	TRBJ2-7	few	TRBV7-2	CASSWGKAFSYEQYF	TGTGCCAGCAGCTGGGGGAAGGCGTTCTCCTACGAGCAGTACTTC
TRBD1	TRBJ1-6	few	TRBV4-1	CASSQGTAVSPLHF	TGCGCCAGCAGCCAGGGGACAGCGGTCTCACCCCTCCACTTT
.	TRBJ1-1	.	TRBV25-1	CASSESGVGDTEAFF	TGTGCCAGCAGTGAATCCGGGGTAGGGGACACTGAAGCTTTCTTT
.	TRBJ2-1	.	TRBV21-1	CASSKGSSGGLYVQFF	TGTGCCAGCAGCAAAGGGTCTAGCGGGGGATTATATGTGCAGTTCTTC
.	TRBJ2-1	.	TRBV7-2	CASSFVSVNEQFF	TGTGCCAGCAGCTTTGTTAGTGTCAATGAGCAGTTCTTC
TRBD1	TRBJ1-2	.	TRBV20-1	CSATDRPDYGYTF	TGCAGTGCAACGGACAGGCCTGACTATGGCTACACCTTC
TRBD1	TRBJ2-3	many	TRBV18	CASSRQGATDTQYF	TGTGCCAGCTCAAGGCAGGGGGCGACAGATACGCAGTATTTT
.	TRBJ2-2	many	TRBV9	CASSPTSTGELFF	TGTGCCAGCAGCCCAACCAGCACCGGGGAGCTGTTTTTT
TRBD2	TRBJ2-1	few	TRBV20-1	CSARASFPIAGGDNEQFF	TGCAGTGCTAGAGCGTCCTTCCCCATAGCGGGGGGGGACAATGAGCAGTTCTTC
TRBD1	TRBJ1-2	once	TRBV5-1	CASSRPGQGIYGYTF	TGCGCCAGCAGCAGACCGGGACAGGGCATCTATGGCTACACCTTC
TRBD1	TRBJ1-5	.	TRBV2	CASSVTRQGSNQPQHF	TGTGCCAGCAGTGTTACGCGACAGGGTAGCAATCAGCCCCAGCATTTT
TRBD1	TRBJ1-5	many	TRBV6-2/TRBV6-3	CASSEAGTGNYQPQHF	TGTGCCAGCAGCGAGGCCGGGACAGGGAATTATCAGCCCCAGCATTTT
TRBD1	TRBJ1-1	.	TRBV6-5	CASSYPSVGQGDTEAFF	TGTGCCAGCAGTTACCCTAGTGTTGGGCAGGGGGACACTGAAGCTTTCTTT
TRBD1	TRBJ1-6	many	TRBV6-5	CAARQGSPNRSPLHF	TGTGCCGCCCGACAGGGAAGCCCAAACAGGTCACCCCTCCACTTT
.	TRBJ2-4	many	TRBV12-3/TRBV12-4	CASSFRQSLLAKNIQYF	TGTGCCAGCAGTTTTCGACAGAGCCTTCTAGCCAAAAACATTCAGTACTTC
.	TRBJ1-1	many	TRBV7-9	CASSLAGFSSTEAFF	TGTGCCAGCAGCTTAGCGGGGTTCTCGTCCACTGAAGCTTTCTTT
TRBD2	TRBJ2-3	.	TRBV6-2/TRBV6-3	CASSYSDSEASGGAWDTQYF	TGTGCCAGCAGTTACTCGGATTCTGAAGCTAGCGGGGGGGCCTGGGATACGCAGTATTTT
TRBD1	TRBJ2-1	many	TRBV20-1	CSASGTGTEQFF	TGCAGTGCTTCCGGGACAGGGACTGAGCAGTTCTTC
.	TRBJ2-7	many	TRBV21-1	CASSTHSYEQYF	TGTGCCAGCAGCACCCACAGCTACGAGCAGTACTTC
TRBD2	TRBJ2-3	many	TRBV24-1	CATGPGGGAGDTQYF	TGTGCCACCGGCCCTGGCGGGGGGGCCGGAGATACGCAGTATTTT
TRBD1	TRBJ2-7	few	TRBV2	CASKRTGLDEQYF	TGTGCCAGCAAACGGACAGGGTTGGACGAGCAGTACTTC
TRBD2	TRBJ2-5	many	TRBV4-1	CASSQAAGGPLETQYF	TGCGCCAGCAGCCAAGCAGCGGGGGGGCCGCTAGAGACCCAGTACTTC
TRBD1	TRBJ2-7	.	TRBV7-2	CASSRRDRVGYEQYF	TGTGCCAGCAGCCGCCGGGACAGGGTAGGCTACGAGCAGTACTTC
.	TRBJ2-4	.	TRBV4-3	CASSRGPRDFRPLSKNIQYF	TGCGCCAGCAGCCGTGGACCCCGGGACTTCCGGCCCCTAAGCAAAAACATTCAGTACTTC
TRBD2	TRBJ2-5	.	TRBV14	CSSSQDLAGVETQYF	TGTTCCAGCAGCCAAGATCTGGCGGGGGTGGAGACCCAGTACTTC
TRBD2	TRBJ2-5	many	TRBV4-3	CASSQAGLEETQYF	TGCGCCAGCAGCCAAGCAGGACTAGAAGAGACCCAGTACTTC